The entry that follows covers one T cell receptor beta chain sequence. Its cognate antigen is unknown. CDR1 MNHNS and CDR2 SASEGT come from the germline V gene. V shed 10 bases and J shed 4 bases, with 20 bases lying between them. The length of the CDR3 is 15 residues. TCRdb reprocessed the reads with MiXCR, giving one entry per CDR3 protein. The sample carries about 310,000 distinct CDR3 sequences, more than 20% recorded once. The sample originates from a study of T cell repertoires in cytomegalovirus infection. Background on the study: Public TCR beta signatures marked donors with CMV infection and the matching HLA. Findings of the study overall: HLA-C-restricted TCR beta clonotypes specific for CMV led the ex vivo response.

Source: cultured PBMCs, taken from culture after CMV antigen stimulation. The chain couples TRBV6-1 to TRBJ1-3; D is perhaps TRBD1 (5 bases). This TCR derives from a human donor in good health (CMV status not recorded). Some clones in this sample may be carry-over from other donors' samples. CDR3 in DNA: TGTGCCACCATGTCTCGGGCCCGGGGGGGAAACACCATATATTTT. Translation: CATMSRARGGNTIYF.